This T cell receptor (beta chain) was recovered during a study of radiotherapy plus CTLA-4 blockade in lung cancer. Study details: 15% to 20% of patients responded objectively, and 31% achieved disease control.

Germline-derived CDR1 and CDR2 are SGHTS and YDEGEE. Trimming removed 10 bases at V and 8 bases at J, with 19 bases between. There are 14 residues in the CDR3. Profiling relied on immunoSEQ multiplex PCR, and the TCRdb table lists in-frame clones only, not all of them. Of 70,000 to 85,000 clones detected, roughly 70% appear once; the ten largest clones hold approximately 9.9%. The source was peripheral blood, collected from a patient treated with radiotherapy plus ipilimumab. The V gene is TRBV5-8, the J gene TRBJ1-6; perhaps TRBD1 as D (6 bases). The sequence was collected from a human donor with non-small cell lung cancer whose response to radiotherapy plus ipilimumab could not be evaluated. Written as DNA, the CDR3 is TGTGCCTCCACACAAACAGGGAAGGATTCACCCCTCCACTTT. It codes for CASTQTGKDSPLHF.